These 27 T cell receptor beta chains originate from one sample sequenced in a study of long-term antiretroviral therapy in people with HIV. At the survey level, the v3.0 immunoSEQ assay was run. TCRdb keeps only in-frame clones here, not all; method: immunoSEQ multiplex PCR. The data contain some 16,000 clones, approximately 87% of them singletons. The source material was unsorted PBMCs, sampled 0.7 years before starting antiretroviral therapy. These receptors originate from a man between 50 and 59 years old with HIV.

The chain carries TRBV28 and TRBJ2-5; D possibly uses TRBD1 or TRBD2 (5 bases each). Germline CDR1 reads MDHEN; CDR2 reads SYDVKM. There are 16 residues in the CDR3. Trimming shortened V by 1 base and J by 2 bases, and 14 bases separated the two germline ends. CDR3 loop: CASSLFPGTAQETQYF. CDR3 DNA sequence: TGTGCCAGCAGTTTATTCCCCGGGACCGCACAAGAGACCCAGTACTTC.

This chain joins TRBV5-1 and TRBJ2-5; no firm D call. Trimming took off 1 base at V and 2 bases at J, with 12 bases between the two ends. The CDR3 sequence is 15 residues long. Germline V gene sequence: CDR1 SGHRS, CDR2 YFSETQ. In DNA, the CDR3 is TGCGCCAGCAGCTTGACCGCAACCTCACAAGAGACCCAGTACTTC. Its protein product is CASSLTATSQETQYF.

This clone has more than one count but fewer than ten. The V and J genes are TRBV6-6 and TRBJ2-7; possibly TRBD1 or TRBD2 for D (5 bases each). V was trimmed by 7 bases and J by 2 bases, leaving 12 bases between them. Germline assignment: CDR1 MNHNY and CDR2 SVGAGI (reference sequence). CDR3 length: 13 amino acids. Written as DNA, the CDR3 is TGTGCCAGCACACCGGGACGGCCCTACGAGCAGTACTTC. This translates into CASTPGRPYEQYF.

Remarks on this clone: Its ends do not fully match the called genes, so a read error is possible. V gene TRBV7-7 combines with J gene TRBJ1-5; weak D call: TRBD1 (6 bases). Germline V gene lookup returns CDR1 SSHAT and CDR2 FNYEAQ (reference sequence). The CDR3 length is 16 residues. The CDR3 sequence is CASSLAGGPGNQPQHF. DNA for the CDR3: TGTGCTAGCAGCTTAGCGGGGGGGCCTGGCAATCAGCCCCAGCATTTT. Combining the CDR3 with reference TRBV7-7 and TRBJ1-5 gives the whole variable domain GAGVSQSPRYKVTKRGQDVTLRCDPISSHATLYWYQQALGQGPEFLTYFNYEAQPDKSGLPSDRFSAERPEGSISTLTIQRTEQRDSAMYRCASSLAGGPGNQPQHFGDGTRLSIL.

V gene TRBV30 combines with J gene TRBJ2-7; D gene ambiguous. This CDR3 comprises 11 residues. CDR1 GTSNPN and CDR2 SVGIG come from the germline V gene (reference sequence). Trimming removed 4 bases from V and 4 bases from J, with 8 bases in between. CDR3 nucleotides: TGTGCCTGGATGACTGCGTACGAGCAGTACTTC. Translated: CAWMTAYEQYF.

The V call is TRBV30, the J call TRBJ2-7, with 10 bases matching TRBD1. The germline V gene has CDR1 GTSNPN and CDR2 SVGIG (reference sequence). CDR3 length equals 14 residues. Trimming cost V 5 bases and J 2 bases; bases outside gene matches: 6. The CDR3 is CAWGRQGAAYEQYF. As DNA, the CDR3 is TGTGCCTGGGGCAGACAGGGGGCAGCCTACGAGCAGTACTTC.

The V call is TRBV5-1, the J call TRBJ2-6; the D gene is possibly TRBD2 (5 bases). With 0 bases removed from V and 4 bases from J, the gap between germline ends came to 8 bases. The CDR3 is 15 residues long. Looked up from germline, CDR1 is SGHRS and CDR2 is YFSETQ. The CDR3 sequence is CASSLGGPGANVLTF. CDR3 sequence (DNA): TGCGCCAGCAGCTTGGGAGGGCCCGGGGCCAACGTCCTGACTTTC.

V usage is TRBV19 and J usage is TRBJ1-2; TRBD1 aligns across 7 bases. The germline V gene has CDR1 LNHDA and CDR2 SQIVND (reference sequence). The V gene end was trimmed by 3 bases and the J gene end by 4 bases; junction bases not matched to a gene: 8. The CDR3 has 15 amino acids. CDR3 residues: CASSMGPAGGYGYTF. The CDR3, as DNA: TGTGCCAGTAGTATGGGCCCTGCAGGGGGCTATGGCTACACCTTC.

The chain uses TRBV30 and TRBJ2-3, with 7 positions matching TRBD2. The germline CDR1 and CDR2 sequences are GTSNPN and SVGIG (reference sequence). V lost 2 bases, J lost 4 bases, and 9 bases stayed unmatched. The CDR3 runs to 15 residues. CDR3: CAWSRIAGRADTQYF. DNA for the CDR3: TGTGCCTGGAGTAGAATAGCGGGTCGCGCAGATACGCAGTATTTT.

This sequence joins TRBV11-1 and TRBJ2-7; D gene unclear. The CDR3 sequence is 14 residues long. Germline CDR1 SGHAT, CDR2 FQDESV (reference sequence). The V gene lost 1 base and the J gene lost 6 bases, with 13 bases spanning the gap. The CDR3 reads CASSLVRAETEQYF. In nucleotides, the CDR3 is TGTGCCAGCAGCTTAGTTCGCGCCGAGACCGAGCAGTACTTC.

The CDR3 protein is CASSPGASGGAGAQYF. In DNA form, the CDR3 reads TGTGCCAGCAGTCCAGGGGCCTCCGGGGGCGCAGGGGCGCAGTACTTC. This sequence joins TRBV28 and TRBJ2-7; D is tentatively TRBD1 or TRBD2 (6 bases each). Trimming removed 5 bases from V and 9 bases from J, with 26 bases in between. The CDR3 is 16 residues long. The V gene's germline CDR1 is MDHEN and CDR2 SYDVKM.

The chain joins TRBV18 to TRBJ2-3; possible D gene TRBD2, 6 bases. V was pared by 3 bases and J by 5 bases, with 12 bases between. The CDR3 totals 14 residues. Germline loops: CDR1 KGHSH, CDR2 LQKENI. In nucleotides, the CDR3 is TGTGCCAGCTCACCCCCGACTAGGGGAGATACGCAGTATTTT. Residues: CASSPPTRGDTQYF. The full variable domain, its missing parts supplied by reference TRBV18 and TRBJ2-3, is NAGVMQNPRHLVRRRGQEARLRCSPMKGHSHVYWYRQLPEEGLKFMVYLQKENIIDESGMPKERFSAEFPKEGPSILRIQQVVRGDSAAYFCASSPPTRGDTQYFGPGTRLTVL.

The V call is TRBV10-1, the J call TRBJ2-7; 13 bases line up with TRBD2. Germline CDR1 is WNHNN and CDR2 is SYGVQD (reference sequence). The CDR3 runs 14 residues. The V segment lost 6 bases and the J segment 6 bases; nucleotides outside the gene matches: 5. The CDR3 here is CASSQGLAGVEQYF. DNA for the CDR3: TGCGCCAGCAGCCAAGGACTAGCGGGAGTCGAGCAGTACTTC.

The rearrangement uses TRBV5-8 and TRBJ2-3; possible D gene TRBD1, 6 bases. CDR1 is SGHTS and CDR2 is YDEGEE in the germline V gene. This CDR3 spans 16 amino acids. With 3 bases removed from V and 3 bases from J, the gap between germline ends came to 17 bases. This CDR3 reads CASSYPGTTITDTQYF. The DNA for the CDR3 is TGTGCCAGCAGCTACCCCGGGACAACGATAACAGATACGCAGTATTTT.

The rearrangement links TRBV5-5 to TRBJ2-5, with unresolved D. This CDR3 is built from 14 residues. The germline V gene encodes CDR1 SGHKS and CDR2 YYEKEE (reference sequence). V was trimmed by 6 bases and J by 2 bases, leaving 14 bases between them. The CDR3 DNA reads TGTGCCAGCAACCTTAATACAGCTCAAGAGACCCAGTACTTC. Translation gives CASNLNTAQETQYF.

The gene calls are TRBV5-1 and TRBJ2-3; no clear D. This CDR3 spans 14 amino acids. The V end was cut by 7 bases, the J end by 2 bases, with 14 bases between. Germline V gene lookup returns CDR1 SGHRS and CDR2 YFSETQ. The CDR3 here is CASSTAATTDTQYF. The CDR3, as DNA: TGCGCCAGCTCGACGGCCGCCACCACAGATACGCAGTATTTT.

The chain couples TRBV6-5 to TRBJ1-4; 7 nucleotides align to TRBD1. After removal of 5 bases from V and 8 bases from J, the junction contained 11 bases not matched to a gene. Germline CDR1 and CDR2: MNHEY and SVGAGI. The CDR3 runs to 15 residues. CDR3 sequence: CASSLQTGIPEKLFF. The CDR3 DNA follows: TGTGCCAGCAGTCTACAGACAGGGATACCCGAAAAACTGTTTTTT.

The J gene is TRBJ1-1, the V gene TRBV19; TRBD1 might be the D (6 bases). The CDR3 is 16 residues long. Per the germline V gene, CDR1 is LNHDA and CDR2 is SQIVND (reference sequence). V lost 2 bases to trimming and J lost 1 base, with 14 bases between them. CDR3 DNA sequence: TGTGCCAGTAGTATATCCAGGGGCGGTAGGAACACTGAAGCTTTCTTT. Its translation is CASSISRGGRNTEAFF.

This chain joins TRBV10-1 and TRBJ1-5; 9 positions agree with TRBD1. The CDR3 totals 15 residues. Germline loops: CDR1 WNHNN, CDR2 SYGVQD (reference sequence). The ends lost 5 bases at V and 3 bases at J; junction bases unmatched: 5. This CDR3 is CASSTWTGANQPQHF. CDR3 bases: TGCGCCAGCAGTACCTGGACAGGGGCCAATCAGCCCCAGCATTTT.

This rearrangement joins TRBV7-2 to TRBJ2-5, with a possible D match to TRBD1 (5 bases). V was clipped by 3 bases and J by 0 bases, with 8 bases between them. The CDR3 totals 14 residues. CDR1 SGHTA and CDR2 FQGNSA come from the germline V gene. CDR3 sequence: CASSLQGHQETQYF. For the CDR3, the DNA is TGTGCCAGCAGCTTGCAGGGTCACCAAGAGACCCAGTACTTC. The full variable domain, its missing parts supplied by reference TRBV7-2 and TRBJ2-5, is GAGVSQSPSNKVTEKGKDVELRCDPISGHTALYWYRQSLGQGLEFLIYFQGNSAPDKSGLPSDRFSAERTGGSVSTLTIQRTQQEDSAVYLCASSLQGHQETQYFGPGTRLLVL.

The CDR3 nucleotides read TGTGCCAGTAGTAGGACAGCCTTCTCTTTTGGCTATGGCTACACCTTC. Translating it yields CASSRTAFSFGYGYTF. The chain carries TRBV19 and TRBJ1-2, with a tentative D call TRBD1 (6 bases). Trimming took 4 bases from V and 4 from J, leaving 19 bases between them. The CDR3 has 16 residues. Per the germline V gene, CDR1 is LNHDA and CDR2 is SQIVND (reference sequence).

J is TRBJ2-7 and V is TRBV30, with TRBD2 as a possible D gene (5 bases). The CDR3 totals 13 residues. The germline V gene encodes CDR1 GTSNPN and CDR2 SVGIG (reference sequence). V was cut by 0 bases and J by 0 bases, with 6 bases left in between. The CDR3: CAWSVGDSYEQYF. Here the CDR3 DNA reads TGTGCCTGGAGTGTCGGGGACTCCTACGAGCAGTACTTC.

This sequence joins TRBV15 and TRBJ2-7; 8 bases agree with TRBD2. The germline CDR1 and CDR2 sequences are LNHNV and YYDKDF (reference sequence). V lost 1 base and J lost 6; bases outside the gene matches: 2. The CDR3 has 13 residues. CDR3 in DNA: TGTGCCACCAGCAGAGGTCGGGGGGGCGAGCAGTACTTC. Its protein is CATSRGRGGEQYF.

The chain joins TRBV11-2 to TRBJ2-3, with D perhaps TRBD1 (6 bases). The CDR3 runs 15 residues. Germline V CDR1 and CDR2: SGHAT, FQNNGV. The ends were cut back, 4 bases at V and 2 bases at J, with 13 bases in the middle. This chain's CDR3 is CASSSRGSYTDTQYF. The CDR3 DNA reads as TGTGCCAGCAGCTCCAGGGGCAGTTACACAGATACGCAGTATTTT. Full variable domain (outside the CDR3, taken from reference TRBV11-2 and TRBJ2-3): EAGVAQSPRYKIIEKRQSVAFWCNPISGHATLYWYQQILGQGPKLLIQFQNNGVVDDSQLPKDRFSAERLKGVDSTLKIQPAKLEDSAVYLCASSSRGSYTDTQYFGPGTRLTVL.

This chain links TRBV5-1 with TRBJ1-1; D is ambiguous. The V end lost 4 bases, the J end lost 4 bases, and 14 bases lay between the germline ends. The CDR3 runs 14 residues. Looked up from germline, CDR1 is SGHRS and CDR2 is YFSETQ. This chain's CDR3 is CASSPSEVPTEAFF. CDR3 sequence (DNA): TGCGCCAGCAGCCCCAGTGAGGTCCCCACTGAAGCTTTCTTT.

The chain joins TRBV6-5 to TRBJ1-5; D gene ambiguous. The CDR3 has 13 residues. Germline V gives CDR1 MNHEY, CDR2 SVGAGI. The V end lost 2 bases, the J end lost 7 bases, and 9 bases lay between the germline ends. The CDR3 loop reads CASSYLPEQPQHF. The CDR3 DNA reads as TGTGCCAGCAGTTACCTCCCAGAACAGCCCCAGCATTTT.

The chain carries TRBV12-5 and TRBJ1-1; D not certain. V shed 7 bases and J shed 2 bases, with 14 bases lying between them. CDR1 is LGHNT and CDR2 is FRNRAP in the germline V gene. The CDR3 covers 14 residues. The DNA of the CDR3 is TGTGCTAGTGCCCTGACGGATTTCAACACTGAAGCTTTCTTT. This codes for CASALTDFNTEAFF. The full variable domain, its missing parts supplied by reference TRBV12-5 and TRBJ1-1, is DARVTQTPRHKVTEMGQEVTMRCQPILGHNTVFWYRQTMMQGLELLAYFRNRAPLDDSGMPKDRFSAEMPDATLATLKIQPSEPRDSAVYFCASALTDFNTEAFFGQGTRLTVV.